This T cell receptor (beta chain) was sequenced in a study of blood T cell repertoires in COVID-19. Data came from immunoSEQ multiplex PCR; TCRdb stores just in-frame clones and leaves some out. Of 250,000 to 350,000 clones in the sample, approximately 89% were seen once. Trimming stripped 6 bases from V and 3 bases from J, with 15 bases between. The germline CDR1 and CDR2 sequences are MNHEY and SVGAGI. This CDR3 is 14 amino acids long. Source material: peripheral blood. The clonotype originates from a woman aged 60-75 years with acute or convalescent COVID-19. This chain uses TRBV6-5 with TRBJ2-7, with D perhaps matching TRBD2 (7 bases). In DNA, the CDR3 is TGTGCCAGCAGGCGGGGGCCCTCCTACTACGAGCAGTACTTC. It translates to CASRRGPSYYEQYF.